Listed below are T cell receptor beta chains from one sample, sequenced in a study of T cells in Graves' hyperthyroidism and ophthalmopathy. TCRdb called the multiplex PCR reads again in MiXCR, with one record for every CDR3 protein. This table holds fewer than 350,000 distinct CDR3 sequences, around a sixth found once. Sequenced sample: blood. Every receptor here comes from a woman aged 45-59 years with Graves' hyperthyroidism. The CDR3 runs from the conserved cysteine through the conserved F or W. A D gene is named only where the DNA matches it firmly. Clone size is not always given. Where it is, it says once, few, many or a class for expanded clones.

j_gene,v_gene,d_gene,abundance,CDR3aa,CDR3nt
TRBJ2-5,TRBV5-1,TRBD1,many,CASSPRTGIETQYF,TGCGCCAGCAGCCCCCGGACAGGGATAGAGACCCAGTACTTC
TRBJ1-1,TRBV12-3/TRBV12-4,NA,NA,CASSSYSRTEAFF,TGTGCCAGCAGCTCATACAGTCGCACTGAAGCTTTCTTT
TRBJ1-2,TRBV30,NA,many,CAWSVGSGDGYTF,TGTGCCTGGAGTGTAGGTTCGGGGGATGGCTACACCTTC
TRBJ1-5,TRBV20-1,NA,few,CSARVIGTGNQPQHF,TGCAGTGCTAGAGTGATAGGGACGGGAAATCAGCCCCAGCATTTT
TRBJ1-3,TRBV5-1,TRBD1,NA,CASSPDRESGNTIYF,TGCGCCAGCAGCCCCGACAGGGAGTCCGGAAACACCATATATTTT
TRBJ1-2,TRBV29-1,NA,many,CSVTETEGRYTF,TGCAGCGTGACAGAAACCGAGGGAAGGTACACCTTC
TRBJ2-7,TRBV30,NA,many,CAWSGLEDYEQYF,TGTGCCTGGAGTGGACTCGAAGACTACGAGCAGTACTTC
TRBJ2-1,TRBV29-1,TRBD2,NA,CSITKAAGIVNEQFF,TGCAGCATCACCAAGGCAGCGGGAATCGTTAATGAGCAGTTCTTC
TRBJ2-1,TRBV28,TRBD1,many,CASSRTGKWYEQFF,TGTGCCAGCAGTCGGACAGGAAAGTGGTATGAGCAGTTCTTC
TRBJ2-7,TRBV20-1,NA,many,CSAKTTLAYEQYF,TGCAGTGCTAAAACTACTCTAGCCTACGAGCAGTACTTC
TRBJ1-3,TRBV20-1,TRBD1,NA,CSASGTESSGNTIYF,TGCAGTGCTTCCGGGACAGAGAGCTCTGGAAACACCATATATTTT
TRBJ1-1,TRBV9,TRBD1,few,CASSASGGSTEAFF,TGTGCCAGCAGCGCCTCAGGGGGTTCCACTGAAGCTTTCTTT
TRBJ2-3,TRBV20-1,TRBD1,NA,CSPTGGMGDTQYF,TGCAGTCCTACAGGGGGCATGGGAGATACGCAGTATTTT
TRBJ2-3,TRBV2,NA,many,CASRPLWGVSGAQYF,TGTGCCAGCAGGCCCCTCTGGGGGGTAAGTGGTGCGCAGTATTTT
TRBJ2-3,TRBV5-5,TRBD1,few,CASSFDRGYTDTQYF,TGTGCCAGCAGCTTTGACAGGGGGTACACAGATACGCAGTATTTT
TRBJ2-5,TRBV5-8,TRBD2,many,CASSLIGLEETQYF,TGTGCCAGCAGCCTGATCGGACTAGAAGAGACCCAGTACTTC
TRBJ2-1,TRBV6-2/TRBV6-3,TRBD2,many,CASTKGTSGEREQFF,TGTGCCAGCACAAAAGGGACTAGCGGGGAGCGTGAGCAGTTCTTC
TRBJ2-3,TRBV18,TRBD1,NA,CASSPYMTGSTDTQYF,TGTGCCAGCTCACCTTATATGACAGGGAGCACAGATACGCAGTATTTT
TRBJ2-1,TRBV5-1,TRBD2,few,CASSPRAGGGHEQFF,TGCGCCAGCAGCCCTAGAGCGGGAGGAGGCCATGAGCAGTTCTTC
TRBJ1-1,TRBV10-3,NA,NA,CASSYSKGNTEAFF,TGTGCCAGCAGTTACTCGAAAGGGAACACTGAAGCTTTCTTT
TRBJ1-1,TRBV18,NA,NA,CASSPREGPNTEAFF,TGTGCCAGCTCACCACGTGAGGGACCGAACACTGAAGCTTTCTTT
TRBJ2-4,TRBV27,NA,few,CASSLNHGKNIQYF,TGTGCCAGCAGTTTAAATCACGGGAAAAACATTCAGTACTTC
TRBJ2-1,TRBV20-1,TRBD2,NA,CSAKRRGAGGYNEQFF,TGCAGTGCAAAGAGAAGAGGAGCGGGGGGCTACAATGAGCAGTTCTTC
TRBJ2-6,TRBV6-6,NA,NA,CASSYVSGRGFGANVLTF,TGTGCCAGCAGTTACGTCAGCGGCAGGGGATTTGGGGCCAACGTCCTGACTTTC
TRBJ1-4,TRBV12-3/TRBV12-4,NA,NA,CVSSPGIGEKLFF,TGTGTCAGCAGTCCCGGGATCGGGGAAAAACTGTTTTTT
TRBJ2-7,TRBV2,NA,many,CASKLRGGSYEQYF,TGTGCCAGCAAGCTAAGGGGAGGTTCCTACGAGCAGTACTTC
TRBJ1-6,TRBV2,NA,NA,CANRRGDSPLHF,TGTGCCAACCGACGTGGGGATTCACCCCTCCACTTT
TRBJ2-2,TRBV7-3,NA,NA,CASSELGPGAAGELFF,TGTGCCAGCAGCGAATTGGGACCGGGGGCGGCCGGGGAGCTGTTTTTT
TRBJ1-2,TRBV19,TRBD1,NA,CASSRTGGAVDYGYTF,TGTGCCAGTAGCCGGACAGGGGGCGCAGTGGACTATGGCTACACCTTC
TRBJ2-3,TRBV11-2,TRBD2,many,CAEGFSGGSTDTQYF,TGTGCCGAGGGTTTTAGCGGGGGCAGCACAGATACGCAGTATTTT
TRBJ2-7,TRBV6-5,TRBD1,few,CASSYDRGDYEQYF,TGTGCCAGCAGTTACGACAGGGGAGACTACGAGCAGTACTTC
TRBJ2-7,TRBV5-1,TRBD1,many,CASSTGTGEEQYF,TGCGCCAGCAGCACCGGGACAGGGGAAGAGCAGTACTTC
TRBJ1-2,TRBV6-1,TRBD1,few,CASSTNRGGGYTF,TGTGCCAGCAGTACAAACAGGGGCGGCGGCTACACCTTC
TRBJ2-1,TRBV30,TRBD1,many,CAWTTGGGRREQFF,TGTGCCTGGACGACAGGGGGCGGTCGCAGGGAGCAGTTCTTC
TRBJ2-7,TRBV18,NA,few,CASSPPQGYEQYF,TGTGCCAGCTCACCACCTCAGGGCTACGAGCAGTACTTC
TRBJ2-1,TRBV13,TRBD2,many,CASSLGGSGRKGDEQFF,TGTGCCAGCAGTTTGGGGGGAAGCGGGAGAAAAGGGGATGAGCAGTTCTTC
TRBJ2-7,TRBV6-1,NA,many,CASSTQKISYEQYF,TGTGCCAGCAGCACACAGAAAATCTCCTACGAGCAGTACTTC
TRBJ1-1,TRBV5-1,NA,NA,CASSPEGVPEAFF,TGCGCCAGCAGCCCGGAGGGGGTGCCTGAAGCTTTCTTT
TRBJ2-1,TRBV20-1,TRBD2,few,CSASLASGGNFDEQFF,TGCAGTGCTAGTCTAGCCTCGGGAGGAAATTTCGATGAGCAGTTCTTC
TRBJ1-3,TRBV11-2,NA,NA,CASSFAVAGNTIYF,TGTGCCAGCAGCTTCGCGGTAGCTGGAAACACCATATATTTT
TRBJ1-1,TRBV2,NA,NA,CASSEVNTRNTEAFF,TGTGCCAGCAGTGAAGTCAACACAAGGAACACTGAAGCTTTCTTT
TRBJ2-7,TRBV12-3/TRBV12-4,NA,many,CASRPPRSDEQYF,TGTGCCAGCAGACCCCCCCGGTCTGACGAGCAGTACTTC
TRBJ2-4,TRBV7-9,NA,NA,CASSKQGVAKNIQYF,TGTGCCAGCAGCAAGCAAGGGGTGGCAAAAAACATTCAGTACTTC
TRBJ2-5,TRBV20-1,NA,few,CSVRGPHGPLETQYF,TGCAGTGTTAGAGGGCCCCATGGGCCCCTGGAGACCCAGTACTTC
TRBJ1-1,TRBV2,NA,many,CASRGTLEAFF,TGTGCCAGCAGGGGGACACTGGAAGCTTTCTTT
TRBJ2-7,TRBV15,TRBD2,NA,CATSREEREPSYEQYF,TGTGCCACCAGCAGAGAGGAGCGGGAGCCTTCCTACGAGCAGTACTTC
TRBJ2-7,TRBV7-9,NA,NA,CASSLESGNEQYF,TGTGCCAGCAGCTTAGAATCTGGGAACGAGCAGTACTTC
TRBJ1-2,TRBV6-1,NA,few,CASSPDAGILVEGYTF,TGTGCCAGCAGCCCTGATGCCGGGATCTTAGTGGAGGGCTACACCTTC
TRBJ2-3,TRBV5-1,NA,many,CASSWATKSTDTQYF,TGCGCCAGCAGCTGGGCCACGAAAAGCACAGATACGCAGTATTTT